This TCR beta chain was retrieved from a study of blood T cell repertoires in COVID-19. In the study overall: Spain, Italy and the United States supplied samples that represented acute and convalescent COVID-19.

For this clone: Other DNA sequences in the same sample also yield this CDR3.

TCRdb's table, derived via immunoSEQ multiplex PCR, lists solely in-frame clones and lacks some. Of roughly 90,000 clones listed, around 85% are singletons. The material sequenced was peripheral blood. This receptor was taken from a human donor in a cohort sampled during active COVID-19.

The CDR3 sequence is CASSQGRADYGYTF. DNA of the CDR3: TGCGCCAGCAGCCAAGGGAGAGCCGACTATGGCTACACCTTC. The chain has TRBV4-1 and TRBJ1-2; no definite D call. CDR3 length: 14 amino acids. The V end lost 1 base, the J end lost 3 bases, and 9 bases lay between the germline ends. CDR1 is MGHRA and CDR2 is YSYEKL in the germline V gene.